Given below is one T cell receptor beta chain in context. This record belongs to a study of control samples from healthy donors and cancer patients. Germline CDR1 reads LGHNA; CDR2 reads YNFKEQ. This CDR3 comprises 14 residues. V lost 2 bases and J 4 bases, leaving 9 bases between the germline ends. TCRdb's table, derived via immunoSEQ multiplex PCR, lists solely in-frame clones and lacks some. The sample yields about 410,000 clones, roughly 90% seen once. The genes are TRBV4-2 and TRBJ1-3; no firm D call. This TCR derives from a man aged 35-49 years with head and neck cancer. The sample was PBMCs. CDR3 sequence reads: CASSQRSFGNTIYF. DNA for the CDR3: TGTGCCAGCAGCCAAAGGTCGTTCGGAAACACCATATATTTT.